This T cell receptor beta chain was captured by sequencing in a study of cytomegalovirus exposure and HLA in healthy donors. Study observations and caveats: Another analysis was done later, and it associated approximately 17,000 TCR beta sequences with HLA alleles at 0.05 false discovery rate. Later analysis demonstrated an association between a missense DCLRE1C variant and TCR beta V- and J-gene trimming. CMV serostatus was the only immune exposure information that was available.

Healthy bone marrow donors made up the donors. As to this clone: Its target is unknown.

The PCR ran on 60 Vbeta and 13 Jbeta primers. The repertoire was sequenced with immunoSEQ multiplex PCR; TCRdb's copy has only in-frame clones and lacks some. The sample records around 130,000 clones, around 86% being singletons. The V gene lost 5 bases and the J gene lost 2 bases, with 19 bases spanning the gap. There are 17 residues in the CDR3. The germline V gene encodes CDR1 MDHEN and CDR2 SYDVKM. This sequence originates from a man between 18 and 29 years old in good health and CMV-seronegative. Sequencing was done on a sample of PBMCs. V and J are TRBV28 and TRBJ1-3; D may be TRBD1 (6 bases). The CDR3 region is CASSPTSGAWAGNTIYF. For the CDR3, the DNA is TGTGCCAGCAGTCCCACCTCAGGGGCATGGGCTGGAAACACCATATATTTT. The entire variable domain, with the rest obtained from reference TRBV28 and TRBJ1-3, is as follows: DVKVTQSSRYLVKRTGEKVFLECVQDMDHENMFWYRQDPGLGLRLIYFSYDVKMKEKGDIPEGYSVSREKKERFSLILESASTNQTSMYLCASSPTSGAWAGNTIYFGEGSWLTVV.